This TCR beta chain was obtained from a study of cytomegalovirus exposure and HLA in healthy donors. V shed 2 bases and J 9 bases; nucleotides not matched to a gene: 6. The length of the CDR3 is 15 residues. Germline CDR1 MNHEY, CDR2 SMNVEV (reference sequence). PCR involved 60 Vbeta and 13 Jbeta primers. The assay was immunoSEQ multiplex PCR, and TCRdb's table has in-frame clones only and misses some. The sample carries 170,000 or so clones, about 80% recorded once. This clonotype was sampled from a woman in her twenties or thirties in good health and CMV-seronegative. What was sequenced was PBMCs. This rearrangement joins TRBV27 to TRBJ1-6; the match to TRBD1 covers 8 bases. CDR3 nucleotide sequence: TGTGCCAGCAGTTTAAACAGGGGGATCGGTTCACCCCTCCACTTT. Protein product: CASSLNRGIGSPLHF.